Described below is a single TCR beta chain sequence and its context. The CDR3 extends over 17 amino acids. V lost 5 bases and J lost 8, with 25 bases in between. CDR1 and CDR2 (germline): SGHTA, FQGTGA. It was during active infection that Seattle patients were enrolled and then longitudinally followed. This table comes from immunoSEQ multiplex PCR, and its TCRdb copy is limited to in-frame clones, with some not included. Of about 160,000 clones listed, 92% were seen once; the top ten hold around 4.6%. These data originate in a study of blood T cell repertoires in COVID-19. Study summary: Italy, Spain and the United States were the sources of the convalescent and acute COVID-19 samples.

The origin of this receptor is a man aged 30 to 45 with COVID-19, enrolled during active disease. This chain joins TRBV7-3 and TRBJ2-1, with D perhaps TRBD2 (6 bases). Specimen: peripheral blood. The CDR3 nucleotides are TGTGCCAGCAGCCTTCCCGGGATCAGAGCGGGCTGGGATGAGCAGTTCTTC. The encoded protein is CASSLPGIRAGWDEQFF.